These 32 T cell receptor beta chains came from one sample sequenced in a study of Tregs in tolerant kidney transplant recipients. Sequencing used immunoSEQ multiplex PCR; TCRdb keeps in-frame clones, though not all of them. The specimen's table records approximately 6,000 clones. Related graft donors supplied nonmyeloablative bone marrow transplants, and mixed chimerism was transient. The sequencing used CD8+ T cells from blood (PBMCs), collected 12 months after the transplant. Receptors were obtained from a human patient who received a combined kidney and bone marrow transplant. Some T cells may be graft donor cells.

To note about this clone: The missing CDR3 end, 3 residues past where the read stops, is filled in from the germline J gene. The rearrangement uses TRBV7-2 and TRBJ2-7, with 8 bases lining up with TRBD2. The germline gives CDR1 SGHTA, CDR2 FQGNSA. J was trimmed by 3 bases and V by 2 bases; bases with no gene match: 0. This CDR3 has 13 amino acids. The CDR3 protein is CASSLSGSYEQYF. The CDR3 bases that were read are TGTGCCAGCAGCTTAAGCGGGAGCTACGAG.

This clone is deemed medium-sized by its frequency. The read ends 3 residues early relative to the CDR3; the germline J gene fills the gap. The chain joins TRBV29-1 to TRBJ2-5; 7 bases match TRBD2. The CDR3 totals 14 residues. Germline CDR1 reads SQVTM; CDR2 reads ANQGSEA. The J segment lost 2 bases and the V segment lost 1 base, leaving 4 bases of the junction unmatched. CDR3 region: CSVEATSEQETQYF. The covered CDR3 bases are TGCAGCGTTGAAGCTACTAGCGAACAAGAGACC.

Concerning this clone: Sequencing ends 3 residues short of the CDR3 end; the germline J gene provides the rest. V gene TRBV5-4 combines with J gene TRBJ2-3; tentatively, D is TRBD1 (5 bases). Trimming shortened V by 6 bases and J by 4 bases, and 12 bases separated the two germline ends. Germline values: CDR1 SGHNT, CDR2 YYREEE (reference sequence). The length of the CDR3 is 13 residues. The CDR3 bases that were read are TGTGCCAGCACCGAATCAGGGTCAGATACG. It codes for CASTESGSDT. The full CDR3 is CASTESGSDTQYF.

With regard to this clone: The DNA ends 3 residues before the CDR3 does, and the rest of the CDR3 is filled in from the germline J gene. The V and J genes are TRBV9 and TRBJ2-1; 11 positions agree with TRBD2. Germline CDR1 is SGDLS and CDR2 is YYNGEE. The CDR3 covers 16 residues. Trimming removed 4 bases from V and 7 bases from J; junction bases left unmatched: 10. Incomplete CDR3 DNA: TGTGCCAGCAGCCCAGGACTAGCGGGTCGTTTTAATGAG. This codes for CASSPGLAGRFNE. The entire CDR3 is CASSPGLAGRFNEQFF.

Notes on this clone: The read is 3 residues too short to cover the CDR3 end, so that end is filled in from the germline J gene. The chain has TRBV7-2 and TRBJ2-1; 9 nucleotides line up with TRBD2. V gave up 1 base and J gave up 7 bases; unmatched junction bases: 5. This CDR3 is 15 amino acids long. Germline assignment: CDR1 SGHTA and CDR2 FQGNSA. The CDR3 is CASSLGLAGHNEQFF. CDR3 DNA (partial): TGTGCCAGCAGCTTAGGCCTAGCGGGGCATAATGAG.

On this clone itself: The read comes to an end 3 residues before the CDR3 does, leaving the germline J gene to fill in the end. The chain joins TRBV2 to TRBJ1-5, with 9 bases lining up with TRBD1. The CDR3 spans 14 residues. Per the germline V gene, CDR1 is SNHLY and CDR2 is FYNNEI. Trimming cost V 6 bases and J 2 bases; bases outside gene matches: 2. The CDR3 loop reads CASSRTGGNQPQHF. Partial CDR3 DNA: TGTGCCAGCAGCCGGACAGGGGGCAATCAGCCC.

Notes on this clone: Read data end 3 residues before the CDR3 end; the end is taken from the germline J gene. The J gene is TRBJ2-7, the V gene TRBV11-2, with unresolved D. The germline V gene has CDR1 SGHAT and CDR2 FQNNGV. The CDR3 covers 13 residues. The V and J ends lost 0 bases and 2 bases respectively, with 5 bases between them. The DNA read from the CDR3 is TGTGCCAGCAGCTTAGAAACACCCTACGAG. Its protein is CASSLETPYE. The full CDR3 protein reads CASSLETPYEQYF.

Regarding this clone: Read data end 3 residues before the CDR3 end; the end is taken from the germline J gene. V is TRBV7-9 and J is TRBJ2-7; D remains unclear. Germline assignment: CDR1 SEHNR and CDR2 FQNEAQ (reference sequence). The V end lost 4 bases, the J end lost 1 base, and 5 bases lay between the germline ends. CDR3 size: 12 residues. CDR3 DNA, as far as it was read: TGTGCCAGCAGCTCCCTATCCTACGAG. It specifies CASSSLSYE. The complete CDR3 sequence is CASSSLSYEQYF.

For this clone: The read is 3 residues too short to cover the CDR3 end, so that end is filled in from the germline J gene. V and J are TRBV2 and TRBJ1-5; no clear D gene. Germline CDR1 SNHLY, CDR2 FYNNEI. Trimming pared 2 bases from V and 0 bases from J, leaving 8 bases between. The CDR3 is 15 residues long. The CDR3 bases that were read are TGTGCCAGCAGTGAAACAGCTGATAGCAATCAGCCC. This encodes CASSETADSNQP. The whole CDR3 sequence reads CASSETADSNQPQHF.

As to this clone: Read data end 3 residues before the CDR3 end; the end is taken from the germline J gene. The chain has TRBV19 and TRBJ1-2; 7 bases match TRBD1. The CDR3 loop spans 12 amino acids. The V gene's germline CDR1 is LNHDA and CDR2 SQIVND (reference sequence). The CDR3 sequence: CASKTGMMGYTF. The part of the CDR3 DNA that was read is TGTGCCAGCAAGACAGGGATGATGGGC. Supplemented by reference TRBV19 and TRBJ1-2, the full variable domain reads DGGITQSPKYLFRKEGQNVTLSCEQNLNHDAMYWYRQDPGQGLRLIYYSQIVNDFQKGDIAEGYSVSREKKESFPLTVTSAQKNPTAFYLCASKTGMMGYTFGSGTRLTVV.

Points on this clone: Coverage ceases 3 residues before the CDR3 finishes, and the germline J gene fills in the end. V is TRBV7-9 and J is TRBJ2-7, with D possibly TRBD1 on 6 matching bases. This CDR3 has 13 amino acids. V lost 4 bases and J lost 0, with 7 bases in between. Germline V CDR1 and CDR2: SEHNR, FQNEAQ (reference sequence). Incomplete CDR3 DNA: TGTGCCAGCAGCTGGGACATCTCCTACGAG. Protein sequence: CASSWDISYE. From start to end, the CDR3 is CASSWDISYEQYF.

This CDR3 is CSAREAGGSGELFF. The sequenced part of the CDR3 DNA is TGCAGTGCTAGAGAGGCGGGGGGGTCCGGGGAG. The gene calls are TRBV20-1 and TRBJ2-2; 9 bases are shared with TRBD2. The CDR3 extends 3 residues past the end of the read, so its final part is completed from the germline J gene. Trimming took 0 bases from V and 6 from J; bases not matched to a gene: 2. CDR1 is DFQATT, CDR2 SNEGSKA, per germline (reference sequence). CDR3 length equals 14 residues.

To note about this clone: The CDR3 extends 3 residues past the end of the read, so its final part is completed from the germline J gene. The chain carries TRBV5-5 and TRBJ1-6; TRBD1 is a possible D gene (5 bases). CDR3 length: 15 amino acids. V lost 0 bases to trimming and J lost 5 bases, with 9 bases between them. From germline, CDR1 is SGHKS and CDR2 YYEKEE (reference sequence). The sequenced part of the CDR3 DNA is TGTGCCAGCAGCTTGGATGGGGCGAATAATTCACCC. It is translated as CASSLDGANNSP. The whole CDR3 protein is CASSLDGANNSPLHF.

As to this clone: Read data end 3 residues before the CDR3 end; the end is taken from the germline J gene. The chain is built from TRBV2 and TRBJ2-1, with D possibly matching TRBD2 (6 bases). Germline CDR1 and CDR2: SNHLY and FYNNEI. Trimming removed 6 bases from V and 6 bases from J, with 18 bases in between. The CDR3 is 15 amino acids. The CDR3 loop is CASRSGPPPFNEQFF. The covered CDR3 bases are TGTGCCAGCAGAAGCGGGCCCCCCCCCTTCAATGAG.

Of note for this clone: Read sequence stops 3 residues before the CDR3 end, and the germline J gene provides the missing end. The V and J genes are TRBV2 and TRBJ2-3, with D possibly TRBD2 on 6 matching bases. The CDR3 is made up of 14 amino acids. Trimming took 6 bases from V and 1 from J, leaving 11 bases between them. Germline lookup yields CDR1 SNHLY and CDR2 FYNNEI. The CDR3 bases that were read are TGTGCCAGCAGCTCGATAGCGGGCACAGATACG. Translated, it gives CASSSIAGTDT. The whole CDR3 protein is CASSSIAGTDTQYF.

In the case of this clone: The read stops 3 residues short of the end of the CDR3; the missing end is completed from the germline J gene. The chain combines TRBV4-2 with TRBJ2-5; 12 nucleotides line up with TRBD2. With V trimmed by 4 bases and J by 2 bases, 8 bases remained unmatched. The CDR3 runs to 17 residues. The germline V gene has CDR1 LGHNA and CDR2 YNFKEQ. CDR3 sequence: CASSLLAGGRMQETQYF. The DNA read from the CDR3 is TGTGCCAGCAGCCTACTAGCGGGAGGAAGAATGCAAGAGACC.

In regard to this clone: The CDR3 extends 3 residues past the end of the read, so its final part is completed from the germline J gene. V is TRBV20-1 and J is TRBJ2-7, with a tentative D call TRBD2 (6 bases). This CDR3 has 15 residues. The germline V gene has CDR1 DFQATT and CDR2 SNEGSKA (reference sequence). Trimming took off 1 base at V and 0 bases at J, with 13 bases between the two ends. CDR3 in amino acids: CSARVVAESSYEQYF. The sequenced CDR3 bases are TGCAGTGCTAGAGTGGTAGCGGAGAGCTCCTACGAG.

Remarks on this clone: The read comes to an end 3 residues before the CDR3 does, leaving the germline J gene to fill in the end. The rearrangement joins TRBV6-1 to TRBJ2-7; D might be TRBD2 (6 bases). CDR1 and CDR2 (germline): MNHNS, SASEGT. The CDR3 covers 15 residues. V was cut by 4 bases and J by 6 bases, with 19 bases left in between. Incomplete CDR3 DNA: TGTGCCAGCAGTGGAGCCCTACGGGGAGCGGGCGAG. Its translation is CASSGALRGAGE. In full, the CDR3 is CASSGALRGAGEQYF.

About this clone itself: The read ends 3 residues shy of where the CDR3 ends; the end is completed using the germline J gene. This rearrangement joins TRBV19 to TRBJ2-3; a possible D gene is TRBD2 (6 bases). Trimming removed 3 bases at V and 4 bases at J, with 8 bases between. CDR3 size: 13 residues. Germline V gene data show CDR1 as LNHDA and CDR2 as SQIVND (reference sequence). The CDR3 bases that were read are TGTGCCAGTAGTATGGGGGGTCCAGATACG. Translating it yields CASSMGGPDT. The entire CDR3 reads CASSMGGPDTQYF.

Remarks on this clone: The read halts 3 residues ahead of the CDR3 end, with the missing end drawn from the germline J gene. The V gene is TRBV20-1, the J gene TRBJ2-1; TRBD2 matches at 13 bases. The V and J ends lost 0 bases and 0 bases, in that order; junction bases with no gene match: 14. The CDR3 sequence is 21 residues long. Germline V gene data show CDR1 as DFQATT and CDR2 as SNEGSKA (reference sequence). CDR3 residues: CSARDRDRTSGSHSSYNEQFF. The DNA read from the CDR3 is TGCAGTGCTAGAGATCGGGATCGGACTAGCGGGAGCCACAGCTCCTACAATGAG.

Note on this clone: The read ends 3 residues before the CDR3 terminus; that terminus is restored from the germline J gene. This rearrangement joins TRBV19 to TRBJ2-7; 7 nucleotides agree with TRBD1. Trimming removed 6 bases from V and 2 bases from J; junction bases left unmatched: 4. The CDR3 is 13 residues long. In germline, CDR1 is LNHDA, CDR2 SQIVND (reference sequence). The chain's CDR3 is CASSAGGPYEQYF. The CDR3 bases that were read are TGTGCCAGTAGCGCAGGGGGTCCCTACGAG.

Frequency places this clone as hyperexpanded. The read halts 3 residues ahead of the CDR3 end, with the missing end drawn from the germline J gene. The chain has TRBV20-1 and TRBJ2-7, with a weak D call TRBD1 (5 bases). With 3 bases removed from V and 2 bases from J, the gap between germline ends came to 17 bases. Germline CDR1 reads DFQATT; CDR2 reads SNEGSKA (reference sequence). The CDR3 covers 15 residues. The CDR3 region is CSARPTDILTYEQYF. The sequenced part of the CDR3 DNA is TGCAGTGCTAGGCCGACAGACATCCTAACCTACGAG.

In regard to this clone: The CDR3 end lies 3 residues beyond the end of the read and is filled in from the germline J gene. The chain links TRBV19 to TRBJ1-2, with unresolved D. The V end was cut by 10 bases, the J end by 0 bases, with 12 bases between. CDR1 is LNHDA, CDR2 SQIVND, per germline (reference sequence). This CDR3 spans 13 amino acids. The CDR3 region is CATTESPNYGYTF. CDR3 DNA (partial): TGTGCCACCACCGAGAGCCCTAACTATGGC.

To note about this clone: The CDR3 is cut off 3 residues early in the read; its end comes from the germline J gene. The J gene is TRBJ2-1, the V gene TRBV30; 7 bases map to TRBD2. Germline trimming cut 1 base from V and 5 bases from J; bases unmatched to any gene: 2. The CDR3 is 13 amino acids. The germline V gene encodes CDR1 GTSNPN and CDR2 SVGIG (reference sequence). The sequenced part of the CDR3 DNA is TGTGCCTGGAGTGAAGGGACTAACAATGAG. This codes for CAWSEGTNNE. The whole CDR3 region reads CAWSEGTNNEQFF.

As concerns this clone: The CDR3 goes on 3 residues after the read ends, and that part is filled in from the germline J gene. The chain combines TRBV7-8 with TRBJ2-7, with D maybe TRBD2 (5 bases). This CDR3 spans 12 amino acids. Germline CDR1 is SGHVS and CDR2 is FQNEAQ. The V end was cut by 5 bases, the J end by 2 bases, with 7 bases between. Partial CDR3 DNA: TGTGCCAGCAGCCCGACTACCTACGAG. Amino acids: CASSPTTYE. The entire CDR3 protein reads CASSPTTYEQYF. The entire variable domain, with the rest obtained from reference TRBV7-8 and TRBJ2-7, is as follows: GAGVSQSPRYKVAKRGQDVALRCDPISGHVSLFWYQQALGQGPEFLTYFQNEAQLDKSGLPSDRFFAERPEGSVSTLKIQRTQQEDSAVYLCASSPTTYEQYFGPGTRLTVT.

The CDR3 spells CAWSVRANEKLFF. The covered CDR3 bases are TGTGCCTGGAGTGTACGAGCCAATGAAAAA. The chain combines TRBV30 with TRBJ1-4, with D unclear. The CDR3 end falls 3 residues outside the read, so it is completed with the germline J gene. V shed 0 bases and J shed 5 bases, with 7 bases lying between them. This CDR3 has 13 amino acids. The germline V gene has CDR1 GTSNPN and CDR2 SVGIG (reference sequence). Complete variable domain (other parts from reference TRBV30 and TRBJ1-4): SQTIHQWPATLVQPVGSPLSLECTVEGTSNPNLYWYRQAAGRGLQLLFYSVGIGQISSEVPQNLSASRPQDRQFILSSKKLLLSDSGFYLCAWSVRANEKLFFGSGTQLSVL.

Note on this clone: The read ends 3 residues early relative to the CDR3; the germline J gene fills the gap. The J gene is TRBJ2-1, the V gene TRBV7-6; 9 nucleotides line up with TRBD1. Germline V gene data show CDR1 as SGHVS and CDR2 as FNYEAQ. The ends lost 6 bases at V and 4 bases at J; junction bases unmatched: 7. This CDR3 is built from 15 residues. This CDR3 reads CASSYDRGTYNEQFF. CDR3 bases read: TGTGCCAGCAGTTATGACAGGGGGACATACAATGAG.

The CDR3 DNA, read in part, is TGTGCCAGTAGGCACTACGGAACTAGCACAGATACG. Translation: CASRHYGTSTDT. The complete CDR3 sequence is CASRHYGTSTDTQYF. V usage is TRBV19 and J usage is TRBJ2-3; D is undetermined. The CDR3 goes on 3 residues after the read ends, and that part is filled in from the germline J gene. The CDR3 is 15 amino acids. Germline assignment: CDR1 LNHDA and CDR2 SQIVND (reference sequence). Trimming stripped 6 bases from V and 0 bases from J, with 13 bases between. The full variable domain, completed using reference TRBV19 and TRBJ2-3, is DGGITQSPKYLFRKEGQNVTLSCEQNLNHDAMYWYRQDPGQGLRLIYYSQIVNDFQKGDIAEGYSVSREKKESFPLTVTSAQKNPTAFYLCASRHYGTSTDTQYFGPGTRLTVL.

For this clone: Germline is not matched at one junction end, which may reflect a read error. The CDR3 end lies 3 residues beyond the end of the read and is filled in from the germline J gene. The chain recombines TRBV30 with TRBJ1-3, with D unclear. Germline-derived CDR1 and CDR2 are GTSNPN and SVGIG (reference sequence). This CDR3 has 14 residues. CDR3 bases read: TGTGCCCGGAGTGTAGAAACAACTGGAAACACC. Translation: CARSVETTGNT. The CDR3, in full, reads CARSVETTGNTIYF.

A note on this clone: The read ends 3 residues early relative to the CDR3; the germline J gene fills the gap. The chain joins TRBV19 to TRBJ1-1; maybe TRBD1 (5 bases). V was cut by 3 bases and J by 7 bases, with 15 bases left in between. Germline CDR1 and CDR2: LNHDA and SQIVND (reference sequence). The CDR3 runs 14 residues. Here the CDR3 reads CASSMASGGVEAFF. Incomplete CDR3 DNA: TGTGCCAGTAGTATGGCCTCCGGGGGGGTTGAA.

As for this clone: Read data end 3 residues before the CDR3 end; the end is taken from the germline J gene. The V call is TRBV7-2, the J call TRBJ2-3; possible D gene TRBD1, 5 bases. The CDR3 runs to 14 residues. The V end lost 3 bases, the J end lost 1 base, and 8 bases lay between the germline ends. Germline-derived CDR1 and CDR2 are SGHTA and FQGNSA. The CDR3 is CASSFVGGTDTQYF. The sequenced CDR3 bases are TGTGCCAGCAGCTTTGTAGGGGGCACAGATACG.

Turning to this clone: The CDR3 goes on 3 residues after the read ends, and that part is filled in from the germline J gene. The chain employs TRBV7-6 and TRBJ2-2, with TRBD1 as a possible D gene (6 bases). The germline V gene encodes CDR1 SGHVS and CDR2 FNYEAQ. Trimming took off 0 bases at V and 6 bases at J, with 17 bases between the two ends. The CDR3 spans 17 residues. Partial CDR3 DNA: TGTGCCAGCAGCTTAGCAGGGATTACCCCAGGGGCCGGGGAG. Translated: CASSLAGITPGAGE. The CDR3 in full is CASSLAGITPGAGELFF.